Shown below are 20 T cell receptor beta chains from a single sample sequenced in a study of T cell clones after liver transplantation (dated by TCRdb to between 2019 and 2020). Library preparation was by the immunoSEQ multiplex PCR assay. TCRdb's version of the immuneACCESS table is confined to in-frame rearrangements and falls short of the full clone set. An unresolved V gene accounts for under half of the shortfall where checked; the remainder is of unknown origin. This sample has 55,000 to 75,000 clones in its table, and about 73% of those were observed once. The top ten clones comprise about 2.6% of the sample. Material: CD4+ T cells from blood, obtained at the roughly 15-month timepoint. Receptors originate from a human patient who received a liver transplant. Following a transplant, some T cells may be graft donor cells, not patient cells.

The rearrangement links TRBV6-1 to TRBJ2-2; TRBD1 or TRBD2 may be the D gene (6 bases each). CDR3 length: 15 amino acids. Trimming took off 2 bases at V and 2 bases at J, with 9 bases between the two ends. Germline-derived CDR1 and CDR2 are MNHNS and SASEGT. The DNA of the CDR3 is TGTGCCAGCAGTGAAACCGGGGGCAACACCGGGGAGCTGTTTTTT. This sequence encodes CASSETGGNTGELFF.

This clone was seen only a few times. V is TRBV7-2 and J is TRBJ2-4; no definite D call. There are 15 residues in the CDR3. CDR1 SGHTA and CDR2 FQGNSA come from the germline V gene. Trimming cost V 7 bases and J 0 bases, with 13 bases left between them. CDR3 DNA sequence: TGTGCCAGCACTCTACCCCAGCTAGCCAAAAACATTCAGTACTTC. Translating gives CASTLPQLAKNIQYF.

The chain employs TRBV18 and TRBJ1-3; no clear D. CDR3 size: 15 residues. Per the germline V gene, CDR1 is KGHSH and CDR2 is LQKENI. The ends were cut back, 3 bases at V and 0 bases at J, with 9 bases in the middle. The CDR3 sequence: CASSPAASSGNTIYF. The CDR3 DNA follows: TGTGCCAGCTCACCGGCCGCTAGCTCTGGAAACACCATATATTTT. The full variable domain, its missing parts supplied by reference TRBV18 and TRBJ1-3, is NAGVMQNPRHLVRRRGQEARLRCSPMKGHSHVYWYRQLPEEGLKFMVYLQKENIIDESGMPKERFSAEFPKEGPSILRIQQVVRGDSAAYFCASSPAASSGNTIYFGEGSWLTVV.

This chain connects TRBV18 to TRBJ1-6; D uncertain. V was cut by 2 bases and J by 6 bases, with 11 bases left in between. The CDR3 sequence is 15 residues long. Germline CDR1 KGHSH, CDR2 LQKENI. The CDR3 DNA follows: TGTGCCAGCTCACCAAATTCAGCGGTTAATTCACCCCTCCACTTT. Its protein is CASSPNSAVNSPLHF.

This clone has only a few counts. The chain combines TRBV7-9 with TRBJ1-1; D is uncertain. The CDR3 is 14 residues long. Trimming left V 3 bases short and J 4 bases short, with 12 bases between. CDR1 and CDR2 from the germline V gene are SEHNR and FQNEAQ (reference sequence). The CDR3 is CASSLNWGITEAFF. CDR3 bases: TGTGCCAGCAGCTTGAACTGGGGAATCACTGAAGCTTTCTTT. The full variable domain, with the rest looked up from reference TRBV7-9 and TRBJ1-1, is DTGVSQNPRHKITKRGQNVTFRCDPISEHNRLYWYRQTLGQGPEFLTYFQNEAQLEKSRLLSDRFSAERPKGSFSTLEIQRTEQGDSAMYLCASSLNWGITEAFFGQGTRLTVV.

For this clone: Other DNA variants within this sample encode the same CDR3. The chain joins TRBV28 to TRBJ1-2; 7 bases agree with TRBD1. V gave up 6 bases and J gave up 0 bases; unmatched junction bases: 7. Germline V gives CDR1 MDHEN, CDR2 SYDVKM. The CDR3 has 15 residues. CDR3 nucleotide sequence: TGTGCCAGCAGCACCCCGGGGACAGCTAACTATGGCTACACCTTC. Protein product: CASSTPGTANYGYTF.

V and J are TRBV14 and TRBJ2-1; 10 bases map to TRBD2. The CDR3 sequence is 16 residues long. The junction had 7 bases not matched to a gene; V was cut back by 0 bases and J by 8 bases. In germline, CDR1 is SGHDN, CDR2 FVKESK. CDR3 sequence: CASSQDLLAGLDEQFF. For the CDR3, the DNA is TGTGCCAGCAGCCAAGATCTACTAGCGGGACTCGATGAGCAGTTCTTC.

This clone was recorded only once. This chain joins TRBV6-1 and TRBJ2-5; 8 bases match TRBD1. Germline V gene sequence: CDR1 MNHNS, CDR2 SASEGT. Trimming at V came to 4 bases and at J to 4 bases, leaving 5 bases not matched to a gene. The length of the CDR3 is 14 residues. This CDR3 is CASSGTGIVETQYF. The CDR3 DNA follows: TGTGCCAGCAGTGGGACAGGGATCGTAGAGACCCAGTACTTC.

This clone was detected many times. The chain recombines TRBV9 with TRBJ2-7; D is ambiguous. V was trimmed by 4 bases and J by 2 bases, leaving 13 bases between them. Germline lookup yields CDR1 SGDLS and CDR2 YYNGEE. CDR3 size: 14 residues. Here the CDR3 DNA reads TGTGCCAGCAGCCCCGGACCAAAAACCTACGAGCAGTACTTC. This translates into CASSPGPKTYEQYF.

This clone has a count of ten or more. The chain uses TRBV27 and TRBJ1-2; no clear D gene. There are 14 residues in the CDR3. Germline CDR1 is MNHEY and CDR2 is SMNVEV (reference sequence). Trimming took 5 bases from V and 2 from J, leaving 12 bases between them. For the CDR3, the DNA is TGTGCCAGCAGTCCATCCTTGACAAACTATGGCTACACCTTC. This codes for CASSPSLTNYGYTF.

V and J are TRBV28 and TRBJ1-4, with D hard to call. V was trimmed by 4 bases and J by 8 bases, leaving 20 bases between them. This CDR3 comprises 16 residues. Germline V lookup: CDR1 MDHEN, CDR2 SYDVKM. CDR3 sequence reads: CASSSPGLRGGEKLFF. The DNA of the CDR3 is TGTGCCAGCAGTTCACCCGGACTGCGCGGAGGGGAAAAACTGTTTTTT.

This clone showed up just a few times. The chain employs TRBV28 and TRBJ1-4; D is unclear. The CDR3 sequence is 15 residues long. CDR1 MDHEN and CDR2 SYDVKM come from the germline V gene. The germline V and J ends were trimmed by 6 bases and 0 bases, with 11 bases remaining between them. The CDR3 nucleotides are TGTGCCAGCAGCTCGCGTAGGCCAACTAATGAAAAACTGTTTTTT. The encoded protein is CASSSRRPTNEKLFF.

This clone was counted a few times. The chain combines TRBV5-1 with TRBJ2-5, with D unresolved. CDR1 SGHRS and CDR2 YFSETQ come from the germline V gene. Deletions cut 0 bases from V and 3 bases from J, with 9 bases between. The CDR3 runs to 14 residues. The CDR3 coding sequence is TGCGCCAGCAGCTTGGCGGGCAGTGAAGAGACCCAGTACTTC. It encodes CASSLAGSEETQYF.

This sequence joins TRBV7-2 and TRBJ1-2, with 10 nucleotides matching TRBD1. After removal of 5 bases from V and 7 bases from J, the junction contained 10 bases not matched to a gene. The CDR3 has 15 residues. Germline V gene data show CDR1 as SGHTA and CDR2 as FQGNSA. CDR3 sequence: CASSTRQGAGRGYTF. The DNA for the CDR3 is TGTGCCAGCAGCACCAGACAGGGGGCAGGGCGTGGCTACACCTTC.

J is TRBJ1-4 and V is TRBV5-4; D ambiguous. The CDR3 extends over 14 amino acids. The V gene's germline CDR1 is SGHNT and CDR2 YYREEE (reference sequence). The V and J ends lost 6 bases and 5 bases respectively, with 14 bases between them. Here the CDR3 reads CASTLAGENEKLFF. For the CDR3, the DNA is TGTGCCAGCACCCTGGCAGGAGAAAATGAAAAACTGTTTTTT.

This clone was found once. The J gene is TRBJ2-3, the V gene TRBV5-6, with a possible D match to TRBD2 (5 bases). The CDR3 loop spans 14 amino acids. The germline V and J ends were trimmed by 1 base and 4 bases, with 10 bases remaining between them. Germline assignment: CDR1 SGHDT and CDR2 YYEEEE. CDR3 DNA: TGTGCCAGCAGCTTGCCCGGGGTAGCAGATACGCAGTATTTT. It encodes CASSLPGVADTQYF.

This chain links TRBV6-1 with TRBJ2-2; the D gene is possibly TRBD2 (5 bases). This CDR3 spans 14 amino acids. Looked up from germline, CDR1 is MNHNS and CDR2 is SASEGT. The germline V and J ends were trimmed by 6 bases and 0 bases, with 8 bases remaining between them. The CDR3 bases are TGTGCCAGCAGAGAGGGAGCGAACACCGGGGAGCTGTTTTTT. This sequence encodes CASREGANTGELFF.

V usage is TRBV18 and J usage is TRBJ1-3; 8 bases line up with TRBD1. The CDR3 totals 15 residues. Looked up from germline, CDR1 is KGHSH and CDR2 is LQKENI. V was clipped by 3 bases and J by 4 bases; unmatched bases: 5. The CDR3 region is CASSPQGAAGNTIYF. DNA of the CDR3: TGTGCCAGCTCACCTCAGGGGGCGGCAGGAAACACCATATATTTT.

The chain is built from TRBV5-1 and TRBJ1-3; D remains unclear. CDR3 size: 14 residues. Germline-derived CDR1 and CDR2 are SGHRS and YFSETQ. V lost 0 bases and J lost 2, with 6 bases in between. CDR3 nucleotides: TGCGCCAGCAGCTTGGGTCAGACTGGAAACACCATATATTTT. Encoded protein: CASSLGQTGNTIYF.

The CDR3, as DNA: TGCAGCGTGACCCGGGACGGCAACAAGAACTATGGCTACACCTTC. Its translation is CSVTRDGNKNYGYTF. The chain combines TRBV29-1 with TRBJ1-2; the D gene is possibly TRBD1 (5 bases). The CDR3 consists of 15 residues. Trimming left V 6 bases short and J 2 bases short, with 19 bases between. Germline V gene data show CDR1 as SQVTM and CDR2 as ANQGSEA.